Listed below are T cell receptor beta chains from one sample, sequenced in a study of CD8+CD57+ T cells in acquired aplastic anemia. MiXCR, applied by TCRdb to the reads, yields one record per CDR3 protein. The data hold approximately 200,000 distinct CDR3 sequences, with over 60% observed a single time. Sequencing was performed on sorted CD4+, CD8+, or CD8+CD57+ T cells (not recorded which) from PBMCs. These receptors all stem from a human donor in good health. Each CDR3 is given with its conserved first and last residue. A D gene is named only where the DNA matches it firmly. A clone size is listed for some rows: how often the clone was seen (once, few, many), or a class if it is expanded.

abundance	d_gene	v_gene	len	j_gene	CDR3nt	CDR3aa
.	.	TRBV7-8	10	TRBJ2-1	TGTGCCAGCAGCTGGGGGGGGCTGTTCTTC	CASSWGGLFF
few	.	TRBV29-1	11	TRBJ2-7	TGCAGCGTTGTAACAGGGCACGAGCAGTACTTC	CSVVTGHEQYF
.	.	TRBV5-1	12	TRBJ1-1	TGCGCCAGCAGCTTGGCCGGCAGTCGAGCTTTCTTT	CASSLAGSRAFF
.	.	TRBV20-1	13	TRBJ1-4	TGCAGTGCTAGAGTGCCGGGTGGGGAAAAACTGTTTTTT	CSARVPGGEKLFF
.	TRBD2	TRBV24-1	14	TRBJ2-5	TGTGCCACCAGTGCGCCGGGAGGACGGGAGACCCAGTACTTC	CATSAPGGRETQYF
once	TRBD2	TRBV20-1	15	TRBJ2-7	TGCAGTGCGCGTTTGACTAGCGGGAGCTCCTACGAGCAGTACTTC	CSARLTSGSSYEQYF
.	.	TRBV9	15	TRBJ2-5	TGTGCCAGCAGCGTAGGGACAGAAGGTTGGGAGACCCAGTACTTC	CASSVGTEGWETQYF
.	TRBD2	TRBV15	15	TRBJ2-7	TGTGCCACCAGCAGGGGGGGACTAGCGGGAGGCGAGCAGTACTTC	CATSRGGLAGGEQYF
.	.	TRBV10-3	13	TRBJ2-1	TGTGCCATCAGTGCGAGGGACGGCTACGAGCAGTTCTTC	CAISARDGYEQFF
many	.	TRBV2	12	TRBJ2-3	TGTGCCAGCAGTGACAGCACAGATACGCAGTATTTT	CASSDSTDTQYF
.	.	TRBV5-1	13	TRBJ1-3	TGCGCCAGCAGCAGTGCTCTTGGAAACACCATATATTTT	CASSSALGNTIYF
.	.	TRBV2	13	TRBJ1-2	TGTACCAGCAGTGAAGTTAAGGGGGATGGCTACACCTTC	CTSSEVKGDGYTF
few	TRBD1	TRBV29-1	16	TRBJ1-5	TGCAGCGTCGTAAATGGACAGGGAAAGAGCAATCAGCCCCAGCATTTT	CSVVNGQGKSNQPQHF
.	TRBD2	TRBV10-3	15	TRBJ2-7	TGTGCCACCAGTGACTCAACTAGCGGGGGGTACGAGCAGTACTTC	CATSDSTSGGYEQYF
many	TRBD2	TRBV2	16	TRBJ2-3	TGTGCCAGCATCCGCCCGGGGGGGGGTAGCACAGATACGCAGTATTTT	CASIRPGGGSTDTQYF
few	.	TRBV7-6	15	TRBJ2-7	TGTGCCAGCAGTCTTAACGGAGGGGCGCCTACCGAGCAGTACTTC	CASSLNGGAPTEQYF
.	.	TRBV15	15	TRBJ1-3	TGTGCCACCAGCAAGGGACCTTCCTCTGGAAACACCATATATTTT	CATSKGPSSGNTIYF
many	TRBD2	TRBV11-3	14	TRBJ2-3	TGTGCCAGCAGTCTAGCGGGGGACACAGATACGCAGTATTTT	CASSLAGDTDTQYF
.	TRBD1	TRBV20-1	15	TRBJ2-7	TGCAGTGCTAGTCGCCGGGACAGGGGGTCCTACGAGCAGTACTTC	CSASRRDRGSYEQYF
.	TRBD1	TRBV5-1	18	TRBJ1-1	TGCGCCAGCAGCTTGGTTGGACAGGGAATAGGGACGAACACTGAAGCTTTCTTT	CASSLVGQGIGTNTEAFF
.	.	TRBV20-1	11	TRBJ2-1	TGCAGTGCTCGACCCACTAGTGAGCAGTTCTTC	CSARPTSEQFF
.	.	TRBV7-2	15	TRBJ2-1	TGTGCCAGCAGCTTCGGGCAGGTTTGGAGCTACGAGCAGTTCTTC	CASSFGQVWSYEQFF
.	TRBD2	TRBV4-3	17	TRBJ2-1	TGCGCCAGCAGCCAAGATTTGGGGGGGGGGGTTCAGGATGAGCAGTTCTTC	CASSQDLGGGVQDEQFF
.	TRBD1	TRBV12-3/TRBV12-4	14	TRBJ2-7	TGTGCCAGCAGTGCGACAGGGGTAGCCTACGAGCAGTACTTC	CASSATGVAYEQYF
many	.	TRBV19	14	TRBJ2-7	TGTGCCAGTAGTATGGCCATGAACCCCTACGAGCAGTACTTC	CASSMAMNPYEQYF
few	TRBD2	TRBV28	16	TRBJ2-1	TGTGCCAGCAGTGGCAATGTCGGGACTAGCGTCGATGAGCAGTTCTTC	CASSGNVGTSVDEQFF
.	TRBD1	TRBV19	15	TRBJ1-1	TGTGCCAGTAGGGAGAGGGGCAGGGGGCGGACTGAAACTTTCTTT	CASRERGRGRTETFF
once	.	TRBV10-3	17	TRBJ1-2	TGTGCCATCAGTGAGTCGATAAACGACCTTGACGGGAAAGGCTACACCTTC	CAISESINDLDGKGYTF
.	.	TRBV11-1	15	TRBJ2-1	TGTGCCAGCAGCTCCGGGACTTTCACCTACGATGAGCAGTTCTTC	CASSSGTFTYDEQFF
.	.	TRBV6-4	12	TRBJ2-2	TGTGCCAGCAGTGACTCGCCAGGGGAGCTGTTTTTT	CASSDSPGELFF
.	.	TRBV9	15	TRBJ1-4	TGTGCCAGCAGCGTAAGGGCAGCAACTAATGAAAAACTGTTTTTT	CASSVRAATNEKLFF
few	TRBD1	TRBV25-1	16	TRBJ1-2	TGTGCCAGCAGTGATCCTTGGGGGACAGGGGGCCATGGCTACACCTTC	CASSDPWGTGGHGYTF
.	TRBD1	TRBV20-1	14	TRBJ2-7	TGCAGTGCTGGAGATCAGCAGGGGGCCTACGAGCAGTACTTC	CSAGDQQGAYEQYF
few	.	TRBV7-8	16	TRBJ2-3	TGTGCCAGCAGCCCACCAGGGTCTTATAGCACAGATACGCAGTATTTT	CASSPPGSYSTDTQYF
.	.	TRBV20-1	11	TRBJ1-2	TGCAGTGCTACAACTCAAGGTGGCTACACCTTC	CSATTQGGYTF
few	.	TRBV2	12	TRBJ1-5	TGTGCCAGCAGCGATAGCAATCAGCCCCAGCATTTT	CASSDSNQPQHF
many	TRBD1	TRBV6-1	15	TRBJ2-7	TGTGCCAGCAGGCAAGCCCGGGACAGGGTGCTAGAGCAGTACTTC	CASRQARDRVLEQYF
.	.	TRBV19	15	TRBJ2-3	TGTGCCAGTAGCCCCCGCTCCGTAAACACAGATACGCAGTATTTT	CASSPRSVNTDTQYF
few	.	TRBV24-1	15	TRBJ2-7	TGTCCCACCAGTGATTCCGGGACGAACACCTACGAGCAGTACTTC	CPTSDSGTNTYEQYF
many	.	TRBV6-5	16	TRBJ2-5	TGTGCCAGCAGTTACTCTAGGGGCAGCAACGGAGAGACCCAGTACTTC	CASSYSRGSNGETQYF
many	.	TRBV9	14	TRBJ2-2	TGTGCCAGCAGCGTGGAACCCGGGGACGGGGAGCTGTTTTTT	CASSVEPGDGELFF